This TCR beta chain was sequenced for a study of cytotoxic CD8 clonotypes in ibrutinib-treated CLL. Study in general: Once treatment had gone on for a median of 12 months, range 6 to 36, response samples were drawn. Sequencing produced an average of about 260,000 productive templates and 85,000 to 95,000 productive rearrangements per sample.

Trimming removed 5 bases from V and 3 bases from J, with 17 bases in between. The CDR3 loop spans 15 amino acids. Germline V gene lookup returns CDR1 PRHDT and CDR2 FYEKMQ (reference sequence). Sequencing was performed with immunoSEQ multiplex PCR; in TCRdb, only in-frame clones are kept and a portion is missing. The table lists around 29,000 clones, about 70% of them singletons. The sequences come from PBMCs, collected after 24 months of ibrutinib treatment. The genes are TRBV13 and TRBJ2-7; D uncertain. The origin of this receptor is a human donor with chronic lymphocytic leukemia. The CDR3 region is CASSITSGRNYEQYF. The CDR3 bases are TGTGCCAGCAGCATCACTTCTGGACGAAACTACGAGCAGTACTTC.